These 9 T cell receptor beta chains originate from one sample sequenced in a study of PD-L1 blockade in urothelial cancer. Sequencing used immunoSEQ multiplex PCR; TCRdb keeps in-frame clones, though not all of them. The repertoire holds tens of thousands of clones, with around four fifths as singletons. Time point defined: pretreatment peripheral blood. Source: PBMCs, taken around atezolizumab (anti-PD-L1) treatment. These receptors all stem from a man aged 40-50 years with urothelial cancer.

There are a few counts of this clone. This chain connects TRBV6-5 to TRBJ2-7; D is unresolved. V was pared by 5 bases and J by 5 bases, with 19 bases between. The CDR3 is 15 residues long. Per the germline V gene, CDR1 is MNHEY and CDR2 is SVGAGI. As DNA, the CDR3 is TGTGCCAGCAGTCGCGACCCGGGTCGCGTCGACGAGCAGTACTTC. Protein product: CASSRDPGRVDEQYF.

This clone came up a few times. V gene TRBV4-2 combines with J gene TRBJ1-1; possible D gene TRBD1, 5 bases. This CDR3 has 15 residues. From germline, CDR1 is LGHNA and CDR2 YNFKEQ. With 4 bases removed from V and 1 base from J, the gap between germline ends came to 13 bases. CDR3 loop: CASSRGEGWNTEAFF. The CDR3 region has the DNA TGTGCCAGCAGCCGAGGGGAGGGGTGGAACACTGAAGCTTTCTTT.

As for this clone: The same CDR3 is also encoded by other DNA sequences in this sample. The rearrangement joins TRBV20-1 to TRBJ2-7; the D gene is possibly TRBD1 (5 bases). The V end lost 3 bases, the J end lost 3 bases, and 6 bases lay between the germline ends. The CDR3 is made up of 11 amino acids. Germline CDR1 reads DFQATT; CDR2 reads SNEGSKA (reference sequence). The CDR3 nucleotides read TGCAGTGCTAGGGACAACTACGAGCAGTACTTC. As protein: CSARDNYEQYF.

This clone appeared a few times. The CDR3 here is CASSYGNVRGAFF. The CDR3 nucleotides read TGTGCCAGCAGTTACGGTAACGTCCGCGGGGCTTTCTTT. V gene TRBV6-5 combines with J gene TRBJ1-1; no firm D call. This CDR3 spans 13 amino acids. From germline, CDR1 is MNHEY and CDR2 SVGAGI. Deletions cut 2 bases from V and 11 bases from J, with 15 bases between.

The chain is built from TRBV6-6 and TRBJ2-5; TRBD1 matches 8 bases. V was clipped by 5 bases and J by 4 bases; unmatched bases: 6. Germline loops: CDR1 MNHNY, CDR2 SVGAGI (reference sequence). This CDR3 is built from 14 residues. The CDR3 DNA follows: TGTGCCAGCAGTGACAGGGGCGACGGAGAGACCCAGTACTTC. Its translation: CASSDRGDGETQYF.

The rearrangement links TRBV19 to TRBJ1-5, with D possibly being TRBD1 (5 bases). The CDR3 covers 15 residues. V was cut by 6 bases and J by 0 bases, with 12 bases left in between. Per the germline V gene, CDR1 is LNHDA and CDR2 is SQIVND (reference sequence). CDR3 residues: CASRTTAYSNQPQHF. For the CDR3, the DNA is TGTGCCAGTAGGACGACAGCTTATAGCAATCAGCCCCAGCATTTT.

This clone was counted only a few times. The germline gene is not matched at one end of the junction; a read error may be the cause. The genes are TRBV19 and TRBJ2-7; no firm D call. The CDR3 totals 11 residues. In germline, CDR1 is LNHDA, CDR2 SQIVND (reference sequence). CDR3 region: CASRIGQNEYF. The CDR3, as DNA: TGTGCCAGTAGGATAGGGCAGAATGAGTACTTC.

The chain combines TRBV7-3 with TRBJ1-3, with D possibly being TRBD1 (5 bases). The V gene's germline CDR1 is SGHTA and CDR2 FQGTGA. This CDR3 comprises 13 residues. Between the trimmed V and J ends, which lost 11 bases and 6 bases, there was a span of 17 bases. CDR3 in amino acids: CAFSDRGVNTIYF. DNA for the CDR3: TGTGCCTTCTCGGATAGGGGCGTAAACACCATATATTTT.

The CDR3 sequence is CASSLPGTEINIQYF. In DNA, the CDR3 is TGTGCCAGTAGTCTCCCTGGGACAGAGATAAACATTCAGTACTTC. This chain uses TRBV19 with TRBJ2-4, with 7 bases that match TRBD1. The CDR3 spans 15 residues. Germline loops: CDR1 LNHDA, CDR2 SQIVND (reference sequence). V trimming: 5 bases; J trimming: 6 bases; junction bases outside the gene matches: 10. Based on the CDR3 plus reference TRBV19 and TRBJ2-4, the full variable domain is DGGITQSPKYLFRKEGQNVTLSCEQNLNHDAMYWYRQDPGQGLRLIYYSQIVNDFQKGDIAEGYSVSREKKESFPLTVTSAQKNPTAFYLCASSLPGTEINIQYFGAGTRLSVL.